Described below is a single T cell receptor beta chain sequence and its context. No antigen is known for it. The data were taken from a study of Ad26.COV2.S vaccination and SARS-CoV-2 variants. Study in general: The trial was COV1001 and the donor's arm was Ad26.COV2.S. Study observations and caveats: Breadth and depth estimates from TCRs may understate total T cell responses. For non-spike TCRs, breadth in vaccine recipients resembled that in placebo recipients.

This CDR3 is 13 amino acids long. Germline V lookup: CDR1 KGHSH, CDR2 LQKENI. V was clipped by 3 bases and J by 5 bases, with 10 bases between them. Sequencing used immunoSEQ multiplex PCR; TCRdb keeps in-frame clones, though not all of them. The table includes some 450,000 clones, around 91% detected once. Treatment: roughly 19 received Ad26.COV2.S at low or high dose, single or two shots; 5 received placebo; per-sample allocation not given. Sampling was performed 63 days after the first vaccine or placebo injection. The specimen was peripheral blood, collected in a trial of Ad26.COV2.S vaccine versus placebo. The TCR was taken from a person between 18 and 65 years old who received the Ad26.COV2.S COVID-19 vaccine or a placebo. The chain combines TRBV18 with TRBJ2-5, with D perhaps matching TRBD2 (5 bases). DNA for the CDR3: TGTGCCAGCTCACCGACCGAGCGGGAGACCCAGTACTTC. As protein: CASSPTERETQYF.